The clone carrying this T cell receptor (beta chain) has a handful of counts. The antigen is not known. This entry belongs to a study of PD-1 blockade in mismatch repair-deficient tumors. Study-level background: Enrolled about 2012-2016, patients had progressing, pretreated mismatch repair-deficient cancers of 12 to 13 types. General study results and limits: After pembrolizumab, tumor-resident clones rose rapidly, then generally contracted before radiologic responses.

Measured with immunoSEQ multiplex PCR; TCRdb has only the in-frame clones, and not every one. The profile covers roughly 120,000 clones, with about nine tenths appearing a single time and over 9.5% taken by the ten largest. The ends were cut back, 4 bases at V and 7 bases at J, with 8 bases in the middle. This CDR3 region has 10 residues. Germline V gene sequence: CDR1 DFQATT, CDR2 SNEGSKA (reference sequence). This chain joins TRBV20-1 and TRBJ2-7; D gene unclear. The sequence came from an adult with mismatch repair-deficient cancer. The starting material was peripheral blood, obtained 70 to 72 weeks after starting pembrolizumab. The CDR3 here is CSAMDGEQYF. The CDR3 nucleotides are TGCAGTGCTATGGACGGGGAGCAGTACTTC.